One sample yielded the 12 T cell receptor beta chains listed below, sequenced in a study of CD8 T cells in ankylosing spondylitis. MiXCR, run by TCRdb on the 5' RACE reads, gives a single entry per CDR3 protein. The data hold approximately 300,000 distinct CDR3 sequences, with around 20% observed a single time. The specimen sequenced was blood, either unsorted or a sorted T cell fraction (not recorded which). The receptors shown here come from a female donor with ankylosing spondylitis or in good health (not recorded which).

This clonotype was seen a few times. The rearrangement joins TRBV3-1 to TRBJ2-1; D is uncertain. The V end lost 1 base, the J end lost 7 bases, and 11 bases lay between the germline ends. From germline, CDR1 is LGHDT and CDR2 YNNKEL (reference sequence). This CDR3 contains 14 residues. CDR3 residues: CASSQGLQVNEQFF. For the CDR3, the DNA is TGTGCCAGCAGCCAAGGCCTACAAGTGAATGAGCAGTTCTTC.

The chain joins TRBV6-1 to TRBJ2-1; 8 bases match TRBD1. Germline V gene data show CDR1 as MNHNS and CDR2 as SASEGT. J gave up 6 bases and V 4 bases, and 11 bases lay outside the gene matches. The CDR3 covers 16 residues. The CDR3 loop reads CASSATDRGGRNEQFF. The CDR3 DNA reads TGTGCCAGCAGTGCGACCGACAGGGGTGGTCGCAATGAGCAGTTCTTC.

This CDR3 reads CAISESGRASGRADEQFF. The CDR3 bases are TGTGCCATCAGTGAGTCCGGCAGGGCTAGCGGGAGGGCCGATGAGCAGTTCTTC. The V and J genes are TRBV10-3 and TRBJ2-1, with TRBD2 matching 12 bases. Germline lookup yields CDR1 ENHRY and CDR2 SYGVKD. After removal of 0 bases from V and 8 bases from J, the junction contained 11 bases not matched to a gene. The CDR3 is 18 residues long.

J is TRBJ2-7 and V is TRBV3-1; 11 positions match TRBD2. The CDR3 is made up of 15 amino acids. V lost 6 bases, J lost 0 bases, and 4 bases stayed unmatched. Germline V lookup: CDR1 LGHDT, CDR2 YNNKEL (reference sequence). CDR3 in DNA: TGTGCCAGCAGTATCGGACTAGCGGGCTCCTACGAGCAGTACTTC. It yields the protein CASSIGLAGSYEQYF.

This clonotype was picked up a small number of times. The J gene is TRBJ2-5, the V gene TRBV2; D uncertain. V was cut by 9 bases and J by 5 bases, with 13 bases left in between. The CDR3 contains 12 residues. Germline V gene sequence: CDR1 SNHLY, CDR2 FYNNEI. The CDR3 DNA is TGTGCCAGGGCACCCGGAAGGGAGACCCAGTACTTC. It specifies CARAPGRETQYF.

The sample holds a few counts of this clonotype. This sequence joins TRBV24-1 and TRBJ2-1, with 9 bases aligning to TRBD1. CDR1 is KGHDR, CDR2 SFDVKD, per germline. The ends lost 9 bases at V and 7 bases at J; junction bases unmatched: 12. This CDR3 spans 15 amino acids. The CDR3 spells CATSHGTGTVNEQFF. The CDR3 DNA is TGTGCCACCTCGCACGGGACAGGGACGGTTAATGAGCAGTTCTTC.

This clonotype has a count of ten or more. This sequence joins TRBV15 and TRBJ2-2; D remains unclear. The CDR3 spans 15 residues. The germline V gene encodes CDR1 LNHNV and CDR2 YYDKDF (reference sequence). V lost 0 bases and J lost 6, with 11 bases in between. In nucleotides, the CDR3 is TGTGCCACCAGCAGAGAGCGGATAATAGCCGGGGAGCTGTTTTTT. As protein: CATSRERIIAGELFF.

This clonotype turned up a few times. The chain employs TRBV12-3 or TRBV12-4 and TRBJ2-7; 10 nucleotides line up with TRBD2. The CDR3 sequence is 15 residues long. V dropped 6 bases and J dropped 2; count of bases not matched to a gene: 7. CDR3 sequence (DNA): TGTGCCAGCAGCTATAGGACTAGCGGCACCTACGAGCAGTACTTC. It specifies CASSYRTSGTYEQYF.

V and J are TRBV20-1 and TRBJ1-1; D not resolved. CDR3 length equals 16 residues. Per the germline V gene, CDR1 is DFQATT and CDR2 is SNEGSKA (reference sequence). V lost 0 bases to trimming and J lost 2 bases, with 16 bases between them. CDR3 nucleotides: TGCAGTGCTAGAGACCCTCTGGCTCTGAGAAACACTGAAGCTTTCTTT. Its protein is CSARDPLALRNTEAFF.

The genes are TRBV2 and TRBJ2-2; possible D gene TRBD1, 6 bases. Germline CDR1 is SNHLY and CDR2 is FYNNEI. Trimming removed 8 bases from V and 0 bases from J, with 10 bases in between. CDR3 length equals 14 residues. CDR3 amino acids: CASLGQPNTGELFF. The CDR3 coding sequence is TGTGCCAGCTTGGGACAACCGAACACCGGGGAGCTGTTTTTT. Full variable domain (outside the CDR3, taken from reference TRBV2 and TRBJ2-2): EPEVTQTPSHQVTQMGQEVILRCVPISNHLYFYWYRQILGQKVEFLVSFYNNEISEKSEIFDDQFSVERPDGSNFTLKIRSTKLEDSAMYFCASLGQPNTGELFFGEGSRLTVL.

This chain links TRBV12-3 or TRBV12-4 with TRBJ1-3; no clear D gene. Between the trimmed V and J ends, which lost 7 bases and 5 bases, there was a span of 6 bases. CDR3 length: 11 residues. CDR3 amino acids: CASTLRNTIYF. In nucleotides, the CDR3 is TGTGCCAGCACTCTGAGAAACACCATATATTTT.

There are a few counts of this clonotype. The chain employs TRBV7-7 and TRBJ2-3; 8 bases line up with TRBD2. Germline V CDR1 and CDR2: SSHAT, FNYEAQ (reference sequence). The CDR3 extends over 15 amino acids. Trimming took 5 bases from V and 6 from J; bases not matched to a gene: 10. Written as DNA, the CDR3 is TGTGCCAGCAGCCGTAGCGGGACCCCTCGGGATACGCAGTATTTT. Amino acid sequence: CASSRSGTPRDTQYF.